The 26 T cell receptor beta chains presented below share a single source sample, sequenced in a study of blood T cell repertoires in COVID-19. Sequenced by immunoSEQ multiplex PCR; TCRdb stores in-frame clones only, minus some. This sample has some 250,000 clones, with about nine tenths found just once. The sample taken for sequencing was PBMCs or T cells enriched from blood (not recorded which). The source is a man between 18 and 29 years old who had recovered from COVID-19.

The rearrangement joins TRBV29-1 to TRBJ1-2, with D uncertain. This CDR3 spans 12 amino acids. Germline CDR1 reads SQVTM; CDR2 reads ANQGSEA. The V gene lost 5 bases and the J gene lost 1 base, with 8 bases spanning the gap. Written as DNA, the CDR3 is TGCAGCGTTTTATCAGATAACTATGGCTACACCTTC. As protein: CSVLSDNYGYTF.

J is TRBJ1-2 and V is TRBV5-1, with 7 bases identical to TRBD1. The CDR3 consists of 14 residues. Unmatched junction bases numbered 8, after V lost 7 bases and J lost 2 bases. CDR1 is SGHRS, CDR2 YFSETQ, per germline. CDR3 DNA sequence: TGCGCCAGCTCTACCTGGGACAGAAACTATGGCTACACCTTC. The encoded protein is CASSTWDRNYGYTF.

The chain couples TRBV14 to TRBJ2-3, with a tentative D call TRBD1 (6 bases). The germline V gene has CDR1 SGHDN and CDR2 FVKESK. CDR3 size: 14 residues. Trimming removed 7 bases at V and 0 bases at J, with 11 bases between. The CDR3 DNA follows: TGTGCCAGCAAGGGGGAGCTCAGCACAGATACGCAGTATTTT. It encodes CASKGELSTDTQYF.

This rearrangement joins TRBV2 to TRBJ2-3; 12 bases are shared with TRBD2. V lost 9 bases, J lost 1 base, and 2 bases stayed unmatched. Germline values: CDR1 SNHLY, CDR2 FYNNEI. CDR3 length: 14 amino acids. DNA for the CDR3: TGTGCCAGAGGACTAGCGGGACGCACAGATACGCAGTATTTT. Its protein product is CARGLAGRTDTQYF. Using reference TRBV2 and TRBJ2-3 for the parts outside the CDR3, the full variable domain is EPEVTQTPSHQVTQMGQEVILRCVPISNHLYFYWYRQILGQKVEFLVSFYNNEISEKSEIFDDQFSVERPDGSNFTLKIRSTKLEDSAMYFCARGLAGRTDTQYFGPGTRLTVL.

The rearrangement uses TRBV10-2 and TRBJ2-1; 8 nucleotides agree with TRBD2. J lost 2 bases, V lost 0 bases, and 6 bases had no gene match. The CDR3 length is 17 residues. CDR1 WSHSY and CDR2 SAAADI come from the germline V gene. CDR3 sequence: CASSESPGRATYNEQFF. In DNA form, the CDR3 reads TGCGCCAGCAGTGAGTCTCCCGGGAGGGCGACCTACAATGAGCAGTTCTTC.

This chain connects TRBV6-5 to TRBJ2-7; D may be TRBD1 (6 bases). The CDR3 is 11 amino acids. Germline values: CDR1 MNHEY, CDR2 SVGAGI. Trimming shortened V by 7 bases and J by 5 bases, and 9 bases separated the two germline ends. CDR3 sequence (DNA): TGTGCCAGCATCAGGGACAACGAGCAGTACTTC. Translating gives CASIRDNEQYF.

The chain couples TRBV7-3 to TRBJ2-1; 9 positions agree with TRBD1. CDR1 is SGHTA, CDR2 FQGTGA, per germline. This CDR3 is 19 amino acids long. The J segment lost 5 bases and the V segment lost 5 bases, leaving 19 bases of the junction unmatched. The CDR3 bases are TGTGCCAGCAGCAAAAGGGGGGACAGGGTAGATAGCGGAAACAATGAGCAGTTCTTC. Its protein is CASSKRGDRVDSGNNEQFF.

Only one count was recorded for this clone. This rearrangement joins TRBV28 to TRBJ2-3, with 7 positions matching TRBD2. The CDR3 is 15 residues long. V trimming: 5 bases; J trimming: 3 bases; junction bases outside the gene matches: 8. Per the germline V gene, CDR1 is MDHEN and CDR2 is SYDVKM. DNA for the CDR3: TGTGCCAGCAGTGGCAGGGAGGGTTGGACAGATACGCAGTATTTT. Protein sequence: CASSGREGWTDTQYF.

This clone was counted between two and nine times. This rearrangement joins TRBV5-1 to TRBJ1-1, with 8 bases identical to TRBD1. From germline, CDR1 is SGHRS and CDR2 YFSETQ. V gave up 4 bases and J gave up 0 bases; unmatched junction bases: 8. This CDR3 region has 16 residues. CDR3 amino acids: CASSIGTGSLNTEAFF. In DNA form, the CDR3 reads TGCGCCAGCAGCATAGGGACAGGCTCCCTGAACACTGAAGCTTTCTTT.

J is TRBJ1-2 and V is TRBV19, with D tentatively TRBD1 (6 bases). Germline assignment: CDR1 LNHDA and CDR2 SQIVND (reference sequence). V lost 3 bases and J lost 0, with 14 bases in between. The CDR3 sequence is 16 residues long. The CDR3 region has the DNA TGTGCCAGTAGTATGGAGACAGGAATGTCTAACTATGGCTACACCTTC. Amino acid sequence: CASSMETGMSNYGYTF.

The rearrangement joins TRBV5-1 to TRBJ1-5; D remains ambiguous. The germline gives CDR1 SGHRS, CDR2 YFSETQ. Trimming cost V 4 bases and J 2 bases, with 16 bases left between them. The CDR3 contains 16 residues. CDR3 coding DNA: TGCGCCAGCAGCCCGATACCCAACGGGGGCAATCAGCCCCAGCATTTT. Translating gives CASSPIPNGGNQPQHF.

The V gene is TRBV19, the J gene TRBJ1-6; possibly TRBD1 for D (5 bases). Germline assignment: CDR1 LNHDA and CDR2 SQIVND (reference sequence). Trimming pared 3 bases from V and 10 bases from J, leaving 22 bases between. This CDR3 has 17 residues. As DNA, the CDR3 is TGTGCCAGTAGTATTTCAGGGAAGACCGGTTTAGGATCACCCCTCCACTTT. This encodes CASSISGKTGLGSPLHF.

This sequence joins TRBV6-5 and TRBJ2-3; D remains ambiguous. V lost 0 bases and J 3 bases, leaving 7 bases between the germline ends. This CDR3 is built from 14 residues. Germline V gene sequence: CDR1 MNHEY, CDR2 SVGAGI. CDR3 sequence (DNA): TGTGCCAGCAGTTACTCTGTTATTACAGATACGCAGTATTTT. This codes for CASSYSVITDTQYF.

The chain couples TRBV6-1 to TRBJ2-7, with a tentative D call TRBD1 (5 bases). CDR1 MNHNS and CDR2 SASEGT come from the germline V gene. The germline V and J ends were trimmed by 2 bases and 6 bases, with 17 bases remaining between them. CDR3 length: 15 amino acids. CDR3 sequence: CASSELSRVLSEQYF. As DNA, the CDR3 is TGTGCCAGCAGTGAACTTAGCAGGGTCCTCAGCGAGCAGTACTTC.

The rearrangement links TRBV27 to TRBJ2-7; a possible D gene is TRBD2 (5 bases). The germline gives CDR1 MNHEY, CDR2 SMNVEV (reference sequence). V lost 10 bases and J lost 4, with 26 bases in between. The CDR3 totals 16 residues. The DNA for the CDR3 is TGTGCCACCAAGGGCGAATCAGCGGACGTTACATACGAGCAGTACTTC. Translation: CATKGESADVTYEQYF.

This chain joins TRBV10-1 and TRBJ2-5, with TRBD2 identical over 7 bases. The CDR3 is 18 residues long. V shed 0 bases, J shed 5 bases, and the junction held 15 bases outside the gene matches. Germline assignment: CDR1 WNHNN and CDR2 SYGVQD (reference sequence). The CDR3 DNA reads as TGCGCCAGCAGTGAGTCGAGGGGCGGGGGAGACTCCCGGGAGACCCAGTACTTC. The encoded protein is CASSESRGGGDSRETQYF.

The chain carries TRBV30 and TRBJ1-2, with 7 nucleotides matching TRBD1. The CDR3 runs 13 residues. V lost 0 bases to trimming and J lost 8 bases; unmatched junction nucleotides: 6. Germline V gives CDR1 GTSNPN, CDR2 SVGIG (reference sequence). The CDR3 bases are TGTGCCTGGAGTGTAGGGGGCAGGTCAGGCTACACCTTC. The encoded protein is CAWSVGGRSGYTF.

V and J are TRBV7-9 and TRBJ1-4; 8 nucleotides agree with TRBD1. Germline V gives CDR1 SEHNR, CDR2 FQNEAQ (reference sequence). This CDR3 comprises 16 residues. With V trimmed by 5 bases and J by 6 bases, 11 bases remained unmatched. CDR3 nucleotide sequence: TGTGCCAGCAGCCCAACCCGGACAGGGTCTGATGAAAAACTGTTTTTT. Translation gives CASSPTRTGSDEKLFF.

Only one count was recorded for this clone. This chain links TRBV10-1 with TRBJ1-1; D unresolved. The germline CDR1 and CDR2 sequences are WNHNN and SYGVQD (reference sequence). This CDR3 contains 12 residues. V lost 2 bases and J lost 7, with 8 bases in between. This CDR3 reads CASSEGFGEAFF. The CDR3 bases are TGCGCCAGCAGTGAGGGTTTCGGTGAAGCTTTCTTT.

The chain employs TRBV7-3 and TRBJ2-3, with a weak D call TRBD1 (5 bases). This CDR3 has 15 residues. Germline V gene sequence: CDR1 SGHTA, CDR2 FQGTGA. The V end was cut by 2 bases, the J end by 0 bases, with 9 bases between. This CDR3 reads CASSLGQGSTDTQYF. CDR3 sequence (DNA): TGTGCCAGCAGCTTAGGCCAGGGAAGCACAGATACGCAGTATTTT.

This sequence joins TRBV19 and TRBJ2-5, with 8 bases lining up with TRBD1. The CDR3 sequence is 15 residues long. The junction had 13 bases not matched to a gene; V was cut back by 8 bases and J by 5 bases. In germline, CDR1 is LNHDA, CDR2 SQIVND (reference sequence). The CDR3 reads CASVDRGELYETQYF. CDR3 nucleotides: TGTGCCAGTGTTGACAGGGGCGAGCTATATGAGACCCAGTACTTC.

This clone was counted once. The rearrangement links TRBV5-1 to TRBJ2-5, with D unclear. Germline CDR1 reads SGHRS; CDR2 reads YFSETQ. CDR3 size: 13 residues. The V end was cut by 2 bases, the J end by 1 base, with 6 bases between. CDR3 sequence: CASSFTGQETQYF. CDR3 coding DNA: TGCGCCAGCAGCTTCACGGGCCAAGAGACCCAGTACTTC.

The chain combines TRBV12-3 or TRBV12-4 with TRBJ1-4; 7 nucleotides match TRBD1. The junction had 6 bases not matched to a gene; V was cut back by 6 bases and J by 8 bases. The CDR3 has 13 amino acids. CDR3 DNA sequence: TGTGCCAGCAGCTCAGGGACAGTGGAAAAACTGTTTTTT. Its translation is CASSSGTVEKLFF.

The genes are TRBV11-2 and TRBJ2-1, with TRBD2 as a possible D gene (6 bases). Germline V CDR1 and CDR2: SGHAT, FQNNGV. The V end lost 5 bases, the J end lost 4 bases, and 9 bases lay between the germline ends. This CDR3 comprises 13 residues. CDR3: CASSAGPYNEQFF. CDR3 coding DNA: TGTGCCAGCAGCGCGGGACCTTACAATGAGCAGTTCTTC.

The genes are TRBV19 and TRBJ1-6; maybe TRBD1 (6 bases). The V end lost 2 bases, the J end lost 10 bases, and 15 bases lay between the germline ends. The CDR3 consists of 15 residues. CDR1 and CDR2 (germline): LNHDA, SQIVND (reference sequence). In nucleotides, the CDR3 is TGTGCCAGTAGTATAATCCCAGGGGTGGAATCACCCCTCCACTTT. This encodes CASSIIPGVESPLHF.

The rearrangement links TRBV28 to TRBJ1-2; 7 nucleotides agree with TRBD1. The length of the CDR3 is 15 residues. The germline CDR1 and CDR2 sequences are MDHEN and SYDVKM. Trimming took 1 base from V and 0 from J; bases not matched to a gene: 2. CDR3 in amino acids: CASSLFTGANYGYTF. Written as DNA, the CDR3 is TGTGCCAGCAGTTTATTTACAGGGGCTAACTATGGCTACACCTTC.